This T cell receptor beta chain was recovered during a study of T-cell memory formation after mild COVID-19. This clonotype has more than one count but fewer than ten. TCRdb re-derived calls from the 5' RACE reads in MiXCR, one entry per CDR3 protein. The repertoire holds around 450,000 distinct CDR3 sequences, with 20% as singletons. The V segment lost 6 bases and the J segment 2 bases; nucleotides outside the gene matches: 9. Germline CDR1 and CDR2: MNHEY and SVGEGT. The CDR3 spans 15 residues. The sequence derives from an adult woman who had mild COVID-19 (a few samples of this study predate the infection). Cell type and time point are not known. Sample: PBMCs or a T cell subset sorted from them (not recorded which). The V call is TRBV6-2 or TRBV6-3, the J call TRBJ2-7; 8 nucleotides line up with TRBD2. Here the CDR3 DNA reads TGTGCCAGCAGACCTACTAGCGGATCAGCCTACGAGCAGTACTTC. Translating it yields CASRPTSGSAYEQYF.